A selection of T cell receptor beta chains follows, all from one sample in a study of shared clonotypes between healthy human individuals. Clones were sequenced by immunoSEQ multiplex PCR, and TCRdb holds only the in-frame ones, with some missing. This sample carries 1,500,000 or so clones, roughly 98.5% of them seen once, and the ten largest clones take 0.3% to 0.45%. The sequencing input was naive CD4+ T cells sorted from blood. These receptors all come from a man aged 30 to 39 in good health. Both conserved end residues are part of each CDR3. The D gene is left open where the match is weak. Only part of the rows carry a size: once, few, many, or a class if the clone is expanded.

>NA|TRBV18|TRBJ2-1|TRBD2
CASSLMVTSGKNNEQFF
TGTGCCAGCTCACTCATGGTGACTAGCGGAAAAAACAATGAGCAGTTCTTC
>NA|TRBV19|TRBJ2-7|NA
CASTSPYRASYEQYF
TGTGCCAGTACCTCCCCGTACAGGGCTTCCTACGAGCAGTACTTC
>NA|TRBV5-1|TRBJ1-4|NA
CASSLMRGGEKLFF
TGCGCCAGCAGCTTGATGCGGGGCGGCGAAAAACTGTTTTTT
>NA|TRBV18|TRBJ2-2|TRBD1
CASSPMGQGSNTGELFF
TGTGCCAGCTCACCAATGGGACAGGGGTCGAACACCGGGGAGCTGTTTTTT
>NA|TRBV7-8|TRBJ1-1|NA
CASSLWRGPTNMNTEAFF
TGTGCCAGCAGCTTATGGAGGGGCCCCACAAACATGAACACTGAAGCTTTCTTT
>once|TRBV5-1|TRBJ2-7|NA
CASSLDPSDFGGEQYF
TGCGCCAGCAGCCTGGACCCATCGGATTTTGGGGGCGAGCAGTACTTC
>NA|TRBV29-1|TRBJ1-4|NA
CSVGAEKLFF
TGCAGCGTTGGGGCAGAAAAACTGTTTTTT
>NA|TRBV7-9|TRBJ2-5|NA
CASSLGRSIQETQYF
TGTGCCAGCAGCTTAGGCCGATCTATCCAAGAGACCCAGTACTTC
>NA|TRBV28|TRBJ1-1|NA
CASSIPSDTEAFF
TGTGCCAGCAGTATCCCGTCCGACACTGAAGCTTTCTTT
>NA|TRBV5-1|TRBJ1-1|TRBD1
CASSPPGQGFPGEAFF
TGCGCCAGCAGCCCCCCGGGACAGGGGTTTCCAGGTGAAGCTTTCTTT
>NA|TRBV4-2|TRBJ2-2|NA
CASSQEKHTGELFF
TGTGCCAGCAGCCAAGAGAAGCACACCGGGGAGCTGTTTTTT
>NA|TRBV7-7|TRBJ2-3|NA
CASSLVGSDTQYF
TGTGCCAGCAGCTTGGTTGGGTCAGATACGCAGTATTTT
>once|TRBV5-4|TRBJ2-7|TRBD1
CASSLQQGVGEQYF
TGTGCCAGCAGCTTGCAACAGGGGGTGGGCGAGCAGTACTTC
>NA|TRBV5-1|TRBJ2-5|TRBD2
CASSLEPGGRLRTQYF
TGCGCCAGCAGCTTGGAACCCGGCGGGAGGCTAAGGACCCAGTACTTC
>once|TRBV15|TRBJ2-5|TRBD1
CATSRGGTGGKETQYF
TGTGCCACCAGCAGGGGCGGCACAGGGGGGAAAGAGACCCAGTACTTC
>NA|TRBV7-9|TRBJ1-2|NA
CASSLTRSYGYTF
TGTGCCAGCAGCTTAACCAGGAGCTATGGCTACACCTTC
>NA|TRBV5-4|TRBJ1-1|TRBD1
CASSLQGPLGAFF
TGTGCCAGCAGCTTACAGGGGCCCCTGGGGGCTTTCTTT
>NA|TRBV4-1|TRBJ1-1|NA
CASSQVATENTEAFF
TGCGCCAGCAGCCAAGTTGCGACGGAAAACACTGAAGCTTTCTTT
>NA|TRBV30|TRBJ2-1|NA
CAWSLILGELRNEQFF
TGTGCCTGGAGTCTCATTCTGGGGGAGTTAAGGAATGAGCAGTTCTTC
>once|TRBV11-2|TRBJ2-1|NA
CASSLGLINEQFF
TGTGCCAGCAGCTTAGGACTGATCAATGAGCAGTTCTTC
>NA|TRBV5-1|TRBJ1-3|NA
CASSFDRSSGNTIYF
TGCGCCAGCAGCTTCGACAGGAGCTCTGGAAACACCATATATTTT
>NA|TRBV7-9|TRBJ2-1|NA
CASSFLGALRDEQFF
TGTGCCAGCAGCTTTTTGGGGGCTTTACGCGATGAGCAGTTCTTC
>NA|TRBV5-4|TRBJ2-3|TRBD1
CASSRQGVWTDTQYF
TGTGCCAGCAGCAGACAGGGGGTGTGGACAGATACGCAGTATTTT
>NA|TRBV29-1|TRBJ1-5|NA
CSVVSGNKPQHF
TGCAGCGTCGTTTCAGGGAACAAGCCCCAGCATTTT
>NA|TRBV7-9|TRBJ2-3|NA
CASSYTSTDTQYF
TGTGCCAGCAGTTATACTAGCACAGATACGCAGTATTTT
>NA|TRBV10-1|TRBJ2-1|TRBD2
CASSETVGTSGRASYEQFF
TGCGCCAGCAGTGAGACCGTCGGGACTAGCGGGAGGGCCTCCTATGAGCAGTTCTTC
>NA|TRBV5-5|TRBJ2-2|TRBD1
CASSLAGGDLTGELFF
TGTGCCAGCAGCTTGGCAGGGGGCGATTTAACCGGGGAGCTGTTTTTT
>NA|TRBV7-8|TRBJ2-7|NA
CASSLKVLRDYEQYF
TGTGCCAGCAGCTTAAAAGTATTGAGGGACTACGAGCAGTACTTC
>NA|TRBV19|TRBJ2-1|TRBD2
CASRGEAGGPLYNEQFF
TGTGCCAGTAGAGGAGAGGCGGGAGGGCCCCTATACAATGAGCAGTTCTTC
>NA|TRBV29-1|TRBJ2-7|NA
CSVGGIYEQYF
TGCAGCGTTGGTGGGATTTACGAGCAGTACTTC
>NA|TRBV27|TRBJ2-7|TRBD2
CASSLFGLAEDYEQYF
TGTGCCAGCAGTTTATTTGGACTAGCGGAAGACTACGAGCAGTACTTC
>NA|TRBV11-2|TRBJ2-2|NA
CASSPHPGELFF
TGTGCCAGCAGCCCGCACCCCGGGGAGCTGTTTTTT
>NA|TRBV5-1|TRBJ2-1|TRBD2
CASSVGLAGVYNEQFF
TGCGCCAGCAGCGTGGGACTAGCCGGCGTTTACAATGAGCAGTTCTTC
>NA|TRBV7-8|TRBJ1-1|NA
CASSRGETEAFF
TGTGCCAGCAGCCGAGGGGAGACTGAAGCTTTCTTT
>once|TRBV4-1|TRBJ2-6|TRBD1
CASSQAKIVTGGAGANVLTF
TGCGCCAGCAGCCAGGCCAAGATCGTAACAGGGGGCGCCGGGGCCAACGTCCTGACTTTC
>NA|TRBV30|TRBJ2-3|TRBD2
CAWSVGTRLADTQYF
TGTGCCTGGAGTGTAGGGACTAGGTTAGCAGATACGCAGTATTTT
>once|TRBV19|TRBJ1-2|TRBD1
CASNNRGSGGYTF
TGTGCCAGTAACAACAGGGGAAGTGGTGGCTACACCTTC
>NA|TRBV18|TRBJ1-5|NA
CASSPRGEPQHF
TGTGCCAGCTCACCCAGGGGAGAGCCCCAGCATTTT
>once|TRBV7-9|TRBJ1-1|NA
CASSRSRGVDTEAFF
TGTGCCAGCAGCCGTAGTCGGGGGGTGGACACTGAAGCTTTCTTT
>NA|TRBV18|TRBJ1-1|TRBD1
CASSPTTGMNTEAFF
TGTGCCAGCTCACCAACGACAGGGATGAACACTGAAGCTTTCTTT
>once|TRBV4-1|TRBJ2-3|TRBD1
CASSQPGQVTDTQYF
TGCGCCAGCAGCCAACCTGGACAGGTCACAGATACGCAGTATTTT
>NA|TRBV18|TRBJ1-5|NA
CASSKDFSNQPQHF
TGTGCCAGCTCTAAGGATTTCAGCAATCAGCCCCAGCATTTT
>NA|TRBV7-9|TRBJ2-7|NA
CASSFGGSNSYEQYF
TGTGCCAGCAGCTTCGGTGGGAGTAACTCCTACGAGCAGTACTTC
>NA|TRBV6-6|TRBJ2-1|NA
CASSNPGNEQFF
TGTGCCAGCAGCAATCCAGGGAATGAGCAGTTCTTC
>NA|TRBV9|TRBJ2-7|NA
CASSRGQPSYEQYF
TGTGCCAGCAGCAGGGGCCAGCCGTCCTACGAGCAGTACTTC
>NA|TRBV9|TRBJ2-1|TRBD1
CASSGGQRAYNEQFF
TGTGCCAGCAGCGGGGGACAGAGAGCCTACAATGAGCAGTTCTTC
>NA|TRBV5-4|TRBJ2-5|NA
CASSLGQFQETQYF
TGTGCCAGCAGCTTGGGCCAGTTCCAAGAGACCCAGTACTTC
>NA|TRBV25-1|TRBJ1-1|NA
CASSDPTRGNTEAFF
TGTGCCAGCAGTGATCCCACCCGGGGTAACACTGAAGCTTTCTTT